Following are 13 T cell receptor beta chains from one sample sequenced in a study of shared clonotypes between healthy human individuals. This table comes from immunoSEQ multiplex PCR, and its TCRdb copy is limited to in-frame clones, with some not included. The top ten clones hold nearly 1.5% of a sample with some 1 million clones, more than 60% of them seen once. Sequencing input: memory CD4+ T cells sorted from blood. Stated subset: CD45RA-negative fraction. The source is a man between 18 and 29 years old in good health.

V is TRBV30 and J is TRBJ2-3; D call uncertain. Trimming pared 2 bases from V and 0 bases from J, leaving 9 bases between. This CDR3 region has 14 residues. CDR1 and CDR2 from the germline V gene are GTSNPN and SVGIG (reference sequence). The CDR3 DNA sequence: TGTGCCTGGAGTAGACTTCCTAGCACAGATACGCAGTATTTT. Amino acid sequence: CAWSRLPSTDTQYF.

A single count supports this clone. V usage is TRBV6-1 and J usage is TRBJ1-6; D is possibly TRBD1 (6 bases). Trimming cost V 4 bases and J 7 bases, with 17 bases left between them. Germline V lookup: CDR1 MNHNS, CDR2 SASEGT. The CDR3 length is 16 residues. DNA for the CDR3: TGTGCCAGCAGTGGCGGGACACTACTTCGGAATTCACCCCTCCACTTT. Translating it yields CASSGGTLLRNSPLHF.

The V and J genes are TRBV19 and TRBJ1-2; tentative D call: TRBD1 (5 bases). This CDR3 comprises 16 residues. The V end was cut by 3 bases, the J end by 4 bases, with 18 bases between. Germline V gives CDR1 LNHDA, CDR2 SQIVND (reference sequence). The chain's CDR3 is CASSIWGSRSTYGYTF. In nucleotides, the CDR3 is TGTGCCAGTAGTATCTGGGGGAGCCGATCCACCTATGGCTACACCTTC.

CDR3 coding DNA: TGTGCCAGCACGAAGACGAGGAACACTGAAGCTTTCTTT. As protein: CASTKTRNTEAFF. V usage is TRBV7-2 and J usage is TRBJ1-1; D is uncertain. V lost 7 bases to trimming and J lost 1 base, with 10 bases between them. CDR1 SGHTA and CDR2 FQGNSA come from the germline V gene. The CDR3 sequence is 13 residues long.

This clone appeared a single time. This sequence joins TRBV28 and TRBJ1-1, with unresolved D. The CDR3 is 11 residues long. V dropped 7 bases and J dropped 4 bases, with 7 bases sitting between them. Germline V gene data show CDR1 as MDHEN and CDR2 as SYDVKM. The CDR3 loop reads CASTTFTEAFF. In DNA form, the CDR3 reads TGTGCCAGCACAACCTTCACTGAAGCTTTCTTT.

Notes on this clone: Other DNA sequences in the sample encode the same CDR3. This chain connects TRBV7-3 to TRBJ2-2; D is unresolved. CDR3 size: 13 residues. Germline loops: CDR1 SGHTA, CDR2 FQGTGA. Trimming cost V 6 bases and J 4 bases, with 9 bases left between them. CDR3 sequence reads: CASSSGPTGELFF. CDR3 coding DNA: TGTGCCAGCAGTTCCGGGCCCACCGGGGAGCTGTTTTTT.

The gene calls are TRBV27 and TRBJ1-5; a weak D match, TRBD1 (6 bases). Germline V gene sequence: CDR1 MNHEY, CDR2 SMNVEV (reference sequence). The CDR3 totals 18 residues. V lost 0 bases and J 4 bases, leaving 19 bases between the germline ends. The DNA of the CDR3 is TGTGCCAGCAGTTTATCGTCCCCGGACAGAGCGGGAAATCAGCCCCAGCATTTT. Amino acid sequence: CASSLSSPDRAGNQPQHF.

The chain uses TRBV2 and TRBJ2-7, with unresolved D. Germline V CDR1 and CDR2: SNHLY, FYNNEI. CDR3 size: 12 residues. V was pared by 8 bases and J by 1 base, with 9 bases between. CDR3 protein: CASLGRSYEQYF. The CDR3 DNA follows: TGTGCCAGCCTCGGCAGGTCCTACGAGCAGTACTTC.

The chain links TRBV4-1 to TRBJ1-6; unclear D gene. The V end was cut by 6 bases, the J end by 7 bases, with 13 bases between. The CDR3 covers 14 residues. Per the germline V gene, CDR1 is MGHRA and CDR2 is YSYEKL. The CDR3, as DNA: TGCGCCAGCAGACAAACCCCCCTCAATTCACCCCTCCACTTT. This translates into CASRQTPLNSPLHF.

This rearrangement joins TRBV10-3 to TRBJ2-3, with TRBD1 as a possible D gene (5 bases). CDR3 length: 15 amino acids. Germline V gene sequence: CDR1 ENHRY, CDR2 SYGVKD. Trimming removed 6 bases at V and 2 bases at J, with 15 bases between. As DNA, the CDR3 is TGTGCCATCAGAGGGGCCACGGATAACACAGATACGCAGTATTTT. Translating gives CAIRGATDNTDTQYF.

This rearrangement joins TRBV5-6 to TRBJ1-2; D uncertain. The CDR3 contains 11 residues. V dropped 3 bases and J dropped 7 bases, with 7 bases sitting between them. Germline CDR1 reads SGHDT; CDR2 reads YYEEEE. CDR3 DNA: TGTGCCAGCAGCTATTCGGGTGGCTACACCTTC. This gives the protein CASSYSGGYTF.

The J gene is TRBJ2-1, the V gene TRBV5-1; 7 nucleotides match TRBD2. CDR3 length: 12 amino acids. The germline V gene has CDR1 SGHRS and CDR2 YFSETQ. Trimming removed 0 bases from V and 13 bases from J; junction bases left unmatched: 4. The CDR3 nucleotides read TGCGCCAGCAGCTTGGAGTGGGGACTACAGTTCTTC. Its translation is CASSLEWGLQFF.

The genes are TRBV29-1 and TRBJ1-2, with a tentative D call TRBD1 (5 bases). The CDR3 extends over 12 amino acids. CDR1 and CDR2 (germline): SQVTM, ANQGSEA. V lost 6 bases, J lost 6 bases, and 14 bases lay in between. The CDR3 here is CSVPQGGDGYTF. The CDR3 nucleotides are TGCAGCGTACCCCAGGGAGGAGATGGCTACACCTTC.